This T cell receptor (beta chain) appears in the sequencing data of a study of T cell responses to AZD1222 COVID-19 vaccine. Findings and caveats of the study: As reported, nearly half of all spike-specific TCRs target variant regions that are unmutated.

Some clones are missing from TCRdb's copy, which holds only in-frame ones; the method was immunoSEQ multiplex PCR. The sample has some 120,000 clones; approximately 90% are singletons. The CDR3 sequence is 15 residues long. V trimming: 4 bases; J trimming: 2 bases; junction bases outside the gene matches: 3. CDR1 and CDR2 (germline): KGHSH, LQKENI. Concerning this clone: Its antigen is currently unknown.

The source material was peripheral blood, sampled on day 0 of AZD1222 vaccination. This TCR came from an adult in good health. V is TRBV18 and J is TRBJ1-5; 9 bases map to TRBD1. CDR3 sequence: CASSLGQGGNQPQHF. In nucleotides, the CDR3 is TGTGCCAGCTCACTGGGACAGGGAGGCAATCAGCCCCAGCATTTT.